The rows below give T cell receptor beta chains drawn from one sample of a study of siplizumab effects on memory and regulatory T cells. The data were produced by immunoSEQ multiplex PCR, yet TCRdb's version contains in-frame clones alone and is incomplete. The table records about 64,000 clones, 96% of them present only once. The specimen was naive CD8+ T cells sorted from blood. Receptor source: a human donor in good health. The conserved cysteine and the conserved F or W are not part of the CDR3 here. Part of the rows lack a size; the others show once, few, many or a class for expanded clones.

>TRBV10-3|NA|TRBJ2-7
AIRLQGASLNEQY
>TRBV13|NA|TRBJ1-1
ASWYGTQNTEAF
>TRBV7-8|once|TRBJ2-3
ASSFAAGGHQDTQY
>TRBV4-3|NA|TRBJ2-7
ASSQVFPSPRGNSYEQY
>TRBV5-1|NA|TRBJ2-7
ASSTGTGTYEQY
>TRBV13|NA|TRBJ2-4
ASSSRGYKNIQY
>TRBV2|NA|TRBJ2-7
ASSLTGAYEQY
>TRBV19|NA|TRBJ2-7
ASSRDGSGLYEQY
>TRBV23-1|NA|TRBJ1-4
ASTSRSQAPSTNEKLF
>TRBV12-5|NA|TRBJ1-2
ASALLGYGYT
>TRBV27|NA|TRBJ2-7
ASSGQGYEQY
>TRBV9|NA|TRBJ2-3
ASSHRNGGGASGTQY
>TRBV5-6|NA|TRBJ2-7
ASSSTRGLSSYEQY
>TRBV9|once|TRBJ2-1
ASSSGGDPYNEQF
>TRBV29-1|NA|TRBJ2-3
SVPKGQGRGTDTQY
>TRBV5-1|NA|TRBJ2-7
ASSEIPSSYEQY
>TRBV28|NA|TRBJ1-1
ASSSVEGTTEAF
>TRBV5-4|NA|TRBJ1-5
ASSIGRGQPQH
>TRBV7-9|NA|TRBJ1-2
ASSLSGTDYYGYT
>TRBV29-1|once|TRBJ2-5
SAGLAGGLQETQY
>TRBV27|NA|TRBJ1-2
ASSPGQGGYT
>TRBV5-1|NA|TRBJ1-1
ASVPRNPEAF
>TRBV19|NA|TRBJ2-7
ASSTWGGQDEQY
>TRBV14|NA|TRBJ2-7
ASSRGLQGAWEQY
>TRBV27|NA|TRBJ2-7
ASRPGTSYEQY
>TRBV10-3|NA|TRBJ2-5
AISELPGLAGGNGETQY
>TRBV6-5|NA|TRBJ2-7
ASSPPPGGFYEQY